This T cell receptor beta chain was recorded in a study of OX40 agonist ivuxolimab in advanced cancers. Study details: Of the participants, roughly 40% had some prior anti-PD-1, anti-PD-L1 or anti-CTLA-4 therapy, which was allowed. Study-wide points: Several nonresponders also turned out to have low normalized T-cell clonal expansion.

A remark on this clone: The antigen remains undetermined.

Profiled with immunoSEQ multiplex PCR; TCRdb holds only in-frame clones, not every one. The table shows 73,000 or so clones, with roughly nine tenths occurring only once. The V gene end was trimmed by 0 bases and the J gene end by 2 bases; junction bases not matched to a gene: 6. CDR1 is MNHEY, CDR2 SVGAGI, per germline. This CDR3 has 16 residues. This chain connects TRBV6-5 to TRBJ1-2, with 7 bases that match TRBD1. The specimen was CD4+ or CD8+ T cells sorted from blood, collected in a trial of the OX40 agonist ivuxolimab. This clonotype was sampled from an adult with an advanced solid tumor such as melanoma, head and neck, liver or kidney cancer. CDR3 loop: CASSYSIQGKNYGYTF. Written as DNA, the CDR3 is TGTGCCAGCAGTTACTCGATACAGGGGAAGAACTATGGCTACACCTTC.